This T cell receptor (beta chain) derives from a study of blood T cell repertoires in COVID-19 (dated by TCRdb to the early 2020s). In the study overall: Samples from collaborators originated in the United States, Italy and Spain and spanned both the acute and convalescent phases of COVID-19. The material from the prospective study consisted of cDNA or gDNA derived from T cells, B-cell-depleted T cells, or PBMCs. The samples were drawn from the first 160 participants of the ongoing ImmuneRACE study and from 1,254 subjects provided by 6 global collaborators. The sample metadata nearly always contained a de-identified subject ID, COVID-19 status, age in years and sex. The repertoires were released in a freely available public database meant as a resource for research on the immune response to SARS-CoV-2. Subjects who had been exposed to COVID-19, were actively infected with it, or had recovered from it provided the deeply sampled blood TCRbeta repertoires that made up the dataset. Where available, HLA class I and class II types were taken from metadata supplied by the sample provider and were not determined by assay-based typing. The investigation overall reported the following: Clinical and demographic metadata were provided uncurated, with the amount varying by source and participant.

The CDR3 runs 18 residues from the cysteine to the phenylalanine. The entry retains the CDR3 DNA only, 54 bases that are in frame from base 1. Sequences LGHNA (CDR1) and YNFKEQ (CDR2) are obtained from the germline V gene. Clipping removes 4 bases from V and 8 bases from J, with 20 as the unmatched junction base count. The collaborating institutions used their own protocols to collect whole blood in K2EDTA tubes. Collaborator samples were shipped for TCRbeta analysis as frozen whole blood, isolated PBMCs, or DNA extracted from either sample type. TCRbeta CDR3 regions were amplified from genomic DNA by means of the immunoSEQ Assay, a bias-controlled multiplex PCR. For the original study's pipeline: Nucleated cell counts per sample were estimated from amplification of reference gene primers within the assay. To quantify the absolute abundance of each unique TCRbeta CDR3 rearrangement, sequence reads were collapsed and filtered. Productive Simpson clonality was computed per sample as the square root of Simpson's diversity index over productive rearrangements. As stored in TCRdb, this immuneACCESS dataset retains in-frame rearrangements with V and J assigned. A fraction of the clones does not appear; measured against another copy, unresolved V genes explain less than half of the discrepancy, and the remainder lacks a known reason. That table furnishes V, J and clone size, whereas the DNA furnished D and trimming. This sample lists approximately 260,000 clones; roughly 82% were detected once. Together, the top ten hold 4.5% to 5% of the sample.

In regard to this clone: Its antigen is unknown. Base qualities are not recorded, but no much larger clone differs from it by a single base.

The material sequenced was peripheral blood. The TCR comes from a woman older than 75 with active or convalescent COVID-19. The chain links TRBV4-2 with TRBJ2-1, with 7 bases in between that match TRBD2. The nucleotides are TGTGCCAGCAGCCCCGGGGCTAGCGGCACTAGCCGTCAAGATGAGCAGTTCTTC. This sequence encodes CASSPGASGTSRQDEQFF.